This TCR beta chain appears in the sequencing data of a study of blood T cell repertoires in COVID-19. The CDR3 extends over 14 amino acids. Germline lookup yields CDR1 SGHRS and CDR2 YFSETQ. Trimming took off 5 bases at V and 2 bases at J, with 12 bases between the two ends. Sequencing used immunoSEQ multiplex PCR; TCRdb keeps in-frame clones, though not all of them. The sample lists about 280,000 clones, over 75% occurring once. Sequenced: peripheral blood. The clonotype originates from a human donor in a cohort sampled during active COVID-19. V and J are TRBV5-1 and TRBJ2-3; weak D call: TRBD1 (5 bases). CDR3 loop: CASRSDIITDTQYF. The CDR3, as DNA: TGCGCCAGCAGATCGGACATCATCACAGATACGCAGTATTTT.